Below, 10 T cell receptor beta chains from the same sample are listed, as sequenced in a study of radiation and T cells in renal cell carcinoma. Sequencing was performed with immunoSEQ multiplex PCR; in TCRdb, only in-frame clones are kept and a portion is missing. Here the sample spans about 130,000 clones, roughly 77% being singletons. Time point described: blood 2 weeks post-SBRT. Treatment of the sample: 15 Gy SBRT to primary tumor, nephrectomy 4 weeks later. Specimen: blood, collected from a patient whose treatment included radiotherapy and nephrectomy. Receptor source: a woman aged 60 to 75 with renal cell carcinoma.

The CDR3 nucleotides read TGTGCCAGCAGTTGGGGGCCCGCAGGGACCCAGTACTTC. Amino acids: CASSWGPAGTQYF. The chain has TRBV27 and TRBJ2-5; a weak D match, TRBD1 (6 bases). V gave up 4 bases and J gave up 7 bases, with 13 bases separating them. The CDR3 runs to 13 residues. Germline V gene data show CDR1 as MNHEY and CDR2 as SMNVEV (reference sequence).

The rearrangement joins TRBV19 to TRBJ1-4; TRBD1 is a possible D gene (5 bases). The CDR3 spans 15 residues. V was pared by 5 bases and J by 7 bases, with 17 bases between. Germline V CDR1 and CDR2: LNHDA, SQIVND (reference sequence). CDR3 loop: CASSVRRGSGEKLFF. CDR3 bases: TGTGCCAGTAGTGTTCGCCGGGGGAGCGGTGAAAAACTGTTTTTT.

V and J are TRBV19 and TRBJ2-7, with D maybe TRBD2 (7 bases). Germline V gene lookup returns CDR1 LNHDA and CDR2 SQIVND (reference sequence). This CDR3 is built from 14 residues. V was pared by 8 bases and J by 7 bases, with 21 bases between. DNA of the CDR3: TGTGCCAGTGGTCAGAGACGGGGGGCTGAGGAGCAGTACTTC. It specifies CASGQRRGAEEQYF.

The V and J genes are TRBV2 and TRBJ2-3; TRBD2 matches at 8 bases. The germline V gene has CDR1 SNHLY and CDR2 FYNNEI. The CDR3 is 12 residues long. The CDR3 DNA sequence: TGTGCTTCAGCGGGGGACACAGATACGCAGTATTTT. It encodes CASAGDTDTQYF. The full variable domain, rest sourced from reference TRBV2 and TRBJ2-3, is EPEVTQTPSHQVTQMGQEVILRCVPISNHLYFYWYRQILGQKVEFLVSFYNNEISEKSEIFDDQFSVERPDGSNFTLKIRSTKLEDSAMYFCASAGDTDTQYFGPGTRLTVL.

The chain uses TRBV7-3 and TRBJ1-2, with a weak D call TRBD1 (5 bases). The CDR3 loop spans 18 amino acids. Trimming took 5 bases from V and 0 from J, leaving 22 bases between them. Per germline, CDR1 SGHTA and CDR2 FQGTGA. The CDR3 loop reads CASSPSGDLSRSNYGYTF. The CDR3 region has the DNA TGTGCCAGCAGCCCCTCGGGGGACCTTTCACGATCTAACTATGGCTACACCTTC.

This rearrangement joins TRBV5-1 to TRBJ1-2; 9 bases map to TRBD1. V was pared by 4 bases and J by 7 bases, with 8 bases of the junction left unmatched. The germline gives CDR1 SGHRS, CDR2 YFSETQ. CDR3 length: 14 amino acids. The CDR3 loop reads CASSGQGSFGGYTF. The CDR3 DNA follows: TGCGCCAGCAGCGGACAGGGGTCTTTTGGTGGCTACACCTTC. Complete variable domain (other parts from reference TRBV5-1 and TRBJ1-2): KAGVTQTPRYLIKTRGQQVTLSCSPISGHRSVSWYQQTPGQGLQFLFEYFSETQRNKGNFPGRFSGRQFSNSRSEMNVSTLELGDSALYLCASSGQGSFGGYTFGSGTRLTVV.

V and J are TRBV19 and TRBJ2-6, with D unclear. Germline loops: CDR1 LNHDA, CDR2 SQIVND (reference sequence). Trimming cost V 5 bases and J 1 base, with 12 bases left between them. The CDR3 runs to 16 residues. The CDR3 DNA is TGTGCCAGTAGTGATCGGGCCTATTCTGGGGCCAACGTCCTGACTTTC. Translating gives CASSDRAYSGANVLTF.

This chain connects TRBV19 to TRBJ2-1; TRBD2 agrees at 11 bases. Per germline, CDR1 LNHDA and CDR2 SQIVND (reference sequence). V trimming: 6 bases; J trimming: 0 bases; junction bases outside the gene matches: 7. CDR3 length: 17 amino acids. The CDR3 reads CASSRLAGGNSYNEQFF. In nucleotides, the CDR3 is TGTGCCAGTAGCCGGCTAGCGGGGGGAAACTCCTACAATGAGCAGTTCTTC. The full variable domain, rest sourced from reference TRBV19 and TRBJ2-1, is DGGITQSPKYLFRKEGQNVTLSCEQNLNHDAMYWYRQDPGQGLRLIYYSQIVNDFQKGDIAEGYSVSREKKESFPLTVTSAQKNPTAFYLCASSRLAGGNSYNEQFFGPGTRLTVL.

This sequence joins TRBV11-2 and TRBJ1-5; D may be TRBD1 (5 bases). The CDR3 runs to 15 residues. Germline-derived CDR1 and CDR2 are SGHAT and FQNNGV. Deletions cut 1 base from V and 0 bases from J, with 7 bases between. CDR3: CASSLAGNSNQPQHF. Here the CDR3 DNA reads TGTGCCAGCAGCTTAGCAGGGAATAGCAATCAGCCCCAGCATTTT.

V and J are TRBV9 and TRBJ2-7; D possibly corresponds to TRBD1 (7 bases). The length of the CDR3 is 16 residues. Germline values: CDR1 SGDLS, CDR2 YYNGEE. The V end lost 0 bases, the J end lost 9 bases, and 22 bases lay between the germline ends. DNA of the CDR3: TGTGCCAGCAGCGTAGAATCAGGGGGAGGTCCTACGGGGCAGTACTTC. It codes for CASSVESGGGPTGQYF. The variable domain in full, with the rest retrieved from reference TRBV9 and TRBJ2-7, is DSGVTQTPKHLITATGQRVTLRCSPRSGDLSVYWYQQSLDQGLQFLIQYYNGEERAKGNILERFSAQQFPDLHSELNLSSLELGDSALYFCASSVESGGGPTGQYFGPGTRLTVT.